The rows below give T cell receptor beta chains drawn from one sample of a study of regulatory dendritic cells for organ transplantation. TCRdb's copy holds only in-frame clones and misses some; the assay was immunoSEQ multiplex PCR. The sample consists of 6,000 to 8,500 clones, less than 75% of them appearing once. No antigen is known for these receptors. Material for sequencing was memory CD4+ T cells from blood cultured with dendritic cells. The receptors derive from a human donor in good health. Each CDR3 is given with its conserved first and last residue. A D gene is named only where the DNA matches it firmly. For some rows the clone size is stated as once, few or many, or as a class when expanded; others skip it.

V	J	D	size	CDR3	DNA
TRBV11-3	TRBJ2-7	.	.	CASSLGRWDTVTYEQYF	TGTGCCAGCAGCTTAGGACGGTGGGACACCGTAACCTACGAGCAGTACTTC
TRBV6-5	TRBJ2-5	TRBD2	once	CASSYRRGAQETQYF	TGTGCCAGCAGTTACAGGCGGGGGGCCCAAGAGACCCAGTACTTC
TRBV2	TRBJ1-4	TRBD1	.	CASIGDRATNEKLFF	TGTGCCAGCATCGGGGACAGGGCAACTAATGAAAAACTGTTTTTT
TRBV6-5	TRBJ1-1	.	.	CASSYEGDTEAFF	TGTGCCAGCAGTTACGAGGGGGACACTGAAGCTTTCTTT
TRBV7-3	TRBJ2-1	TRBD2	.	CASSRGAYNEQFF	TGTGCCAGCAGCCGGGGGGCCTACAATGAGCAGTTCTTC
TRBV7-9	TRBJ1-2	.	.	CASSFDERRGYTF	TGTGCCAGCAGCTTTGACGAGCGGCGGGGCTACACCTTC
TRBV6-4	TRBJ1-1	TRBD1	few	CASSAQGGTEAFF	TGTGCCAGCAGTGCACAGGGGGGGACTGAAGCTTTCTTT
TRBV11-2	TRBJ2-2	TRBD1	.	CAGQENTGELFF	TGTGCGGGACAGGAGAACACCGGGGAGCTGTTTTTT
TRBV19	TRBJ2-2	.	.	CASSIKRSTGELFF	TGTGCCAGTAGTATCAAGCGGTCCACCGGGGAGCTGTTTTTT
TRBV4-1	TRBJ2-3	TRBD2	.	CASSQALLAGGTDTQYF	TGCGCCAGCAGCCAGGCCCTTCTAGCGGGGGGCACAGATACGCAGTATTTT
TRBV15	TRBJ1-2	.	.	CATSRDTTGYYGYTF	TGTGCCACCAGCAGAGACACGACAGGTTACTATGGCTACACCTTC
TRBV18	TRBJ2-5	.	.	CASSPPDSKQETQYF	TGTGCCAGCTCACCACCGGACAGTAAACAAGAGACCCAGTACTTC
TRBV5-1	TRBJ2-3	.	.	CASSLASPSTDTQYF	TGCGCCAGCAGCTTGGCATCCCCCAGCACAGATACGCAGTATTTT
TRBV7-2	TRBJ2-2	.	.	CASRGAGNTGELFF	TGTGCCAGCAGGGGAGCGGGGAACACCGGGGAGCTGTTTTTT
TRBV7-8	TRBJ2-2	TRBD2	.	CASSLTVRGGTGELFF	TGTGCCAGCAGCTTAACGGTGCGGGGGGGCACCGGGGAGCTGTTTTTT
TRBV5-5	TRBJ1-2	.	.	CASSQERGGYTF	TGTGCCAGCAGCCAAGAAAGGGGAGGCTACACCTTC
TRBV6-5	TRBJ1-2	.	.	CASSQGNHYGYTF	TGTGCCAGCAGCCAGGGGAACCACTATGGCTACACCTTC
TRBV6-1	TRBJ2-5	TRBD2	.	CASSGGGGARRTKTQYF	TGTGCCAGCAGTGGTGGCGGGGGGGCCCGTCGCACGAAGACCCAGTACTTC
TRBV7-2	TRBJ1-2	TRBD1	.	CASSSGGTGAGYTF	TGTGCCAGCAGCTCAGGGGGGACAGGGGCCGGCTACACCTTC
TRBV19	TRBJ2-7	TRBD1	.	CASTEGGQGSYEQYF	TGTGCCAGTACCGAAGGGGGACAGGGATCCTACGAGCAGTACTTC
TRBV10-3	TRBJ2-3	.	.	CAISDREATDTQYF	TGTGCCATCAGTGACCGGGAAGCCACAGATACGCAGTATTTT
TRBV27	TRBJ1-1	TRBD1	.	CARGTAREENTEAFF	TGTGCCAGGGGGACAGCGAGGGAAGAGAACACTGAAGCTTTCTTT
TRBV11-1	TRBJ2-7	TRBD1	large	CASSLDRGRNEQYF	TGTGCCAGCAGCCTCGACAGGGGTCGGAACGAGCAGTACTTC
TRBV5-1	TRBJ1-2	TRBD1	.	CASSLSGQGGSGGYTF	TGCGCCAGCAGCTTGTCGGGACAGGGAGGTTCGGGTGGCTACACCTTC
TRBV6-5	TRBJ2-5	TRBD2	.	CASRLAPLWSETQYF	TGTGCCAGCAGACTAGCGCCCCTTTGGAGTGAGACCCAGTACTTC
TRBV10-3	TRBJ1-1	TRBD1	.	CAITPGQNLMNTEAFF	TGTGCCATCACCCCGGGACAGAATCTTATGAACACTGAAGCTTTCTTT
TRBV5-6	TRBJ2-4	.	.	CASSLWAGARFGDF	TGTGCCAGCAGCTTGTGGGCAGGGGCCCGGTTCGGGGACTTC
TRBV6-6	TRBJ2-7	TRBD2	.	CASSYSGGGPSYEQYF	TGTGCCAGCAGTTACTCGGGCGGGGGGCCCTCCTACGAGCAGTACTTC
TRBV10-3	TRBJ1-2	.	.	CAISESDRPGGYTF	TGTGCCATCAGTGAGTCTGATCGTCCGGGTGGCTACACCTTC
TRBV29-1	TRBJ2-3	TRBD2	.	CSMDDSGGALTDTQYF	TGCAGTATGGACGATAGCGGGGGGGCCTTGACAGATACGCAGTATTTT